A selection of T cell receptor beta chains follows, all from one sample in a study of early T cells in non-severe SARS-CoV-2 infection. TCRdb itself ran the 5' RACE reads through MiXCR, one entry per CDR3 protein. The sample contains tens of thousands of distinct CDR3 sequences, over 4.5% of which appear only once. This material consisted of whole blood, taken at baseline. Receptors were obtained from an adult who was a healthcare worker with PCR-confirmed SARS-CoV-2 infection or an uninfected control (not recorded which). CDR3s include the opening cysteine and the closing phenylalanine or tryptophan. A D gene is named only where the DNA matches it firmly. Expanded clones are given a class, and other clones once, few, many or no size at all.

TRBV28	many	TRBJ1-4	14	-	CASSLPANNEKLFF	TGTGCCAGCAGCCTACCAGCCAATAATGAAAAACTGTTTTTT
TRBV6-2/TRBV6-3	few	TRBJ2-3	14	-	CASERGVYTDTQYF	TGTGCCAGCGAAAGAGGGGTTTACACAGATACGCAGTATTTT
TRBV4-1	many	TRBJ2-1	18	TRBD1	CASSQRWGQGGTYNEQFF	TGCGCCAGCAGCCAAAGGTGGGGACAGGGAGGGACTTACAATGAGCAGTTCTTC
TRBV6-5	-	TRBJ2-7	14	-	CASSYRMRSYEQYF	TGTGCCAGCAGTTACAGGATGCGCTCCTACGAGCAGTACTTC
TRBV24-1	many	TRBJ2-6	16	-	CATSEPWSSGANVLTF	TGTGCCACCAGTGAACCTTGGTCCTCTGGGGCCAACGTCCTGACTTTC
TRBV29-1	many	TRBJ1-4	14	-	CSAGRGGTNEKLFF	TGCAGCGCGGGACGCGGAGGAACTAATGAAAAACTGTTTTTT
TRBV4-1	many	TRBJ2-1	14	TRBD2	CASSQYGAGGEQFF	TGCGCCAGCAGCCAATACGGGGCGGGAGGTGAGCAGTTCTTC
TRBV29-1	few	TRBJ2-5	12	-	CSAREGAETQYF	TGCAGCGCCCGGGAAGGGGCAGAGACCCAGTACTTC
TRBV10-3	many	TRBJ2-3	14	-	CAITSMARTDTQYF	TGTGCCATCACCAGCATGGCCCGCACAGATACGCAGTATTTT
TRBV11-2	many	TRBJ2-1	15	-	CASSPLPWENNEQFF	TGTGCCAGCAGCCCTCTTCCGTGGGAAAACAATGAGCAGTTCTTC
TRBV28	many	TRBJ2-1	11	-	CASSFGYEQFF	TGTGCCAGCAGTTTCGGTTATGAGCAGTTCTTC
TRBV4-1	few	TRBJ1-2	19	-	CASSHVFRALPLSGYGYTF	TGCGCCAGCAGCCATGTATTCCGGGCCCTACCCCTGTCTGGCTATGGCTACACCTTC
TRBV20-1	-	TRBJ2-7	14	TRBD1	CSARADRGSYEQYF	TGCAGTGCTAGGGCGGACAGGGGATCCTACGAGCAGTACTTC
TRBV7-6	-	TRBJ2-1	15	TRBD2	CASSLLADVYNEQFF	TGTGCCAGCAGCTTACTAGCGGATGTCTACAATGAGCAGTTCTTC
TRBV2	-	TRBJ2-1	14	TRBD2	CASKWTSGSNEQFF	TGTGCCAGCAAATGGACTAGCGGTTCAAATGAGCAGTTCTTC
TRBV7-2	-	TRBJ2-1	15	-	CASSLAGHSYNEQFF	TGTGCCAGCAGCTTAGCGGGGCACTCCTACAATGAGCAGTTCTTC
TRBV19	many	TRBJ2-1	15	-	CASSIVPETYNEQFF	TGTGCCAGTAGTATAGTTCCGGAGACTTACAATGAGCAGTTCTTC
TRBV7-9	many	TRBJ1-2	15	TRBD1	CASSPQGQAANGYTF	TGTGCCAGCAGCCCCCAAGGACAGGCTGCGAATGGCTACACCTTC
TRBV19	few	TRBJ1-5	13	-	CASVGYSNQPQHF	TGTGCCAGTGTGGGGTATAGCAATCAGCCCCAGCATTTT
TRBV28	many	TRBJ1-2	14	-	CASSLSPGLSGYTF	TGTGCCAGCAGTTTATCACCAGGGCTTAGTGGCTACACCTTC
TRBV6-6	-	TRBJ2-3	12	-	CASSPVGDTQYF	TGTGCCAGCAGTCCGGTCGGGGATACGCAGTATTTT
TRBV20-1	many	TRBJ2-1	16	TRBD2	CSARELAGVSKNEQFF	TGCAGTGCTAGAGAACTTGCGGGAGTTTCTAAAAACGAGCAGTTCTTC
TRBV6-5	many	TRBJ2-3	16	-	CASSYSFGGLTDTQYF	TGTGCCAGCAGTTACTCCTTCGGCGGTCTCACAGATACGCAGTATTTT
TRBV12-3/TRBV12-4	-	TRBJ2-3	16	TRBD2	CASRSTAGENTDTQYF	TGTGCCAGCAGATCGACAGCGGGAGAAAACACAGATACGCAGTATTTT
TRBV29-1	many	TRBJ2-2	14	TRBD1	CSVQGAGNTGELFF	TGCAGCGTTCAGGGGGCAGGGAACACCGGGGAGCTGTTTTTT
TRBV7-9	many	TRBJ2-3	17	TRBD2	CASSQPGLARPTDTQYF	TGTGCCAGCAGCCAACCGGGACTAGCGAGACCCACAGATACGCAGTATTTT
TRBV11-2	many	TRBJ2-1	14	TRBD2	CASSLGREIDEQFF	TGTGCCAGCAGCTTAGGGCGGGAGATCGATGAGCAGTTCTTC
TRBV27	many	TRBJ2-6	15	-	CASKQGAGGANVLTF	TGTGCCAGCAAACAAGGGGCCGGAGGGGCCAACGTCCTGACTTTC
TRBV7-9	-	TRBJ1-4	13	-	CASSLERGEKLFF	TGTGCCAGCAGCTTAGAGCGAGGGGAAAAACTGTTTTTT
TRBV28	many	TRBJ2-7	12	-	CASSLRGPEQYF	TGTGCCAGCAGTTTAAGGGGCCCCGAACAGTACTTC
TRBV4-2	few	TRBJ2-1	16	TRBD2	CASSQDQGGRDNEQFF	TGTGCCAGCAGCCAAGATCAAGGTGGGAGGGACAATGAGCAGTTCTTC
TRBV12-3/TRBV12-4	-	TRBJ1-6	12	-	CASSRSNSPLHF	TGTGCCAGCAGCCGCTCTAATTCACCCCTCCACTTT
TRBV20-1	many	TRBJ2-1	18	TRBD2	CSADTQVTSGLSYNEQFF	TGCAGTGCCGATACCCAAGTGACTAGCGGGTTGTCCTACAATGAGCAGTTCTTC
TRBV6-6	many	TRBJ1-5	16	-	CASSYSNLGVAQPQHF	TGTGCCAGCAGTTACTCAAATCTGGGTGTAGCTCAGCCCCAGCATTTT
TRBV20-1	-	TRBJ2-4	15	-	CSASLGQLAKNIQYF	TGCAGTGCTAGTCTTGGACAGCTAGCCAAAAACATTCAGTACTTC
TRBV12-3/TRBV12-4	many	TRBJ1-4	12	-	CASSHRNEKLFF	TGTGCCAGCAGCCACAGGAATGAAAAACTGTTTTTT
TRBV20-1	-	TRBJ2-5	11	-	CSARDKETQYF	TGCAGTGCTAGAGATAAAGAGACCCAGTACTTC
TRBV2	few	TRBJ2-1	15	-	CASSEWGLGIGEQFF	TGTGCCAGCAGTGAATGGGGTCTCGGGATAGGTGAGCAGTTCTTC
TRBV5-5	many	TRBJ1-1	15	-	CASSRVTDVNTEAFF	TGTGCCAGCAGCCGGGTGACGGACGTAAACACTGAAGCTTTCTTT
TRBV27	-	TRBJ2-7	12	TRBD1	CASSLGTGEQYF	TGTGCCAGCAGCCTAGGGACAGGAGAGCAGTACTTC
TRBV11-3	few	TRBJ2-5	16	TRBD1	CASSPTTGAYQETQYF	TGTGCCAGCAGCCCTACGACAGGGGCGTACCAAGAGACCCAGTACTTC
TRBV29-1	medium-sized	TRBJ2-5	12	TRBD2	CSVGAGQETQYF	TGCAGCGTTGGAGCGGGACAAGAGACCCAGTACTTC
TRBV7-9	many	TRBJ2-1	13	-	CASSLDRAGEQFF	TGTGCCAGCAGCTTAGACAGGGCGGGTGAGCAGTTCTTC
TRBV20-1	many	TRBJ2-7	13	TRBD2	CSAELAENYEQYF	TGCAGTGCTGAACTAGCGGAGAACTACGAGCAGTACTTC
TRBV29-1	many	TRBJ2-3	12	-	CSVERNTDTQYF	TGCAGCGTTGAGAGAAACACAGATACGCAGTATTTT
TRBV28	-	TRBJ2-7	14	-	CASSPKGGAYEQYF	TGTGCCAGCAGTCCCAAAGGGGGTGCCTACGAGCAGTACTTC
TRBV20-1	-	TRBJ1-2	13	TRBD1	CSASGGGDYGYTF	TGCAGTGCTAGCGGAGGGGGCGACTATGGCTACACCTTC
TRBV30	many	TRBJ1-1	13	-	CAWSPGLVTEAFF	TGTGCCTGGAGCCCGGGACTGGTCACTGAAGCTTTCTTT
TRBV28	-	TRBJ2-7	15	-	CASSSRAGTSYEQYF	TGTGCCAGCAGTTCCCGAGCAGGTACCTCCTACGAGCAGTACTTC
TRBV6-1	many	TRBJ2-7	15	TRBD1	CASSRNLGQGYEQYF	TGTGCCAGCAGTCGCAACCTCGGACAGGGCTACGAGCAGTACTTC
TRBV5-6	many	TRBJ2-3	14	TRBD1	CASSSQGASDTQYF	TGTGCCAGCAGTTCCCAGGGGGCATCAGATACGCAGTATTTT